The sequence of this TCR beta chain was determined in a study of CD8 T cell repertoires and HIV-1 epitope variants. For the study at large: Each of Twenty-five Gag and Nef epitope peptides stimulated a separate culture.

The CDR3 has 18 residues. Unmatched junction bases numbered 19, after V lost 5 bases and J lost 4 bases. CDR1 is SGHVS, CDR2 FQNEAQ, per germline. Regarding this clone: The target antigen is unknown.

The data were produced by immunoSEQ multiplex PCR, yet TCRdb's version contains in-frame clones alone and is incomplete. Seen here are over 6,000 clones, about 70% observed once, and the top ten hold 40% to 45%. Points from the study as a whole: The TAALDMSHF plasma variant had no responses, unlike KF9 (roughly five clonotypes) and HW9 (one).

The TCR originated in a male donor with HIV. Input material: cultured CD8+ T cells derived from PBMCs. The chain has TRBV7-8 and TRBJ2-5, with 7 bases matching TRBD2. This chain's CDR3 is CASSTRTSDGYRGETQYF. The DNA of the CDR3 is TGTGCCAGCAGCACCCGGACTAGTGACGGCTATCGCGGAGAGACCCAGTACTTC.